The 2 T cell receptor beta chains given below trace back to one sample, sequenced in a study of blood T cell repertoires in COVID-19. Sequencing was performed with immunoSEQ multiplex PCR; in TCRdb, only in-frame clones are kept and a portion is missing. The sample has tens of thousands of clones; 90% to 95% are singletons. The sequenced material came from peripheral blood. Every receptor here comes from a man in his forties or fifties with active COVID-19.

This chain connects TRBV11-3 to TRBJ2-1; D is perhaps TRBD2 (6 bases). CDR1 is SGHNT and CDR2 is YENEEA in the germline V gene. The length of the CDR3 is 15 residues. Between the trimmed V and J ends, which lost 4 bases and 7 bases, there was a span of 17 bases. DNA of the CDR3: TGTGCCAGCAGCTCCCGAAGCGGGCTAGCAAATGAGCAGTTCTTC. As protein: CASSSRSGLANEQFF.

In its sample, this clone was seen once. The CDR3 DNA is TGTGCCAGCAGTCCCCGGGGGGACACCGGGGAGCTGTTTTTT. It encodes CASSPRGDTGELFF. This chain connects TRBV4-2 to TRBJ2-2; the match to TRBD2 covers 7 bases. After removal of 6 bases from V and 3 bases from J, the junction contained 4 bases not matched to a gene. In germline, CDR1 is LGHNA, CDR2 YNFKEQ. The CDR3 contains 14 residues.